One TCR beta chain is described in this entry. Its antigen is unidentified. These data belong to a study of post-analysis software for immune sequencing data. Study-level information: In terms of disease course, relapsing-remitting, secondary progressive and progressive-relapsing multiple sclerosis were included.

Study conclusions and caveats: Analysis by F measure revealed that same-batch samples clustered strongly together. Relative to controls, patients had several TRBV segments at higher frequency, with TRBV5-6, TRBV5-1 and TRBV20-1 among these.

Tagging with unique molecular identifiers was a feature of the TCR beta cDNA libraries. TCRdb reprocessed the PCR reads with MiXCR, giving one entry per CDR3 protein. The data hold hundreds of thousands of distinct CDR3 sequences, with roughly 29% observed a single time. V was pared by 5 bases and J by 0 bases, with 23 bases between. The CDR3 loop spans 20 amino acids. Germline loops: CDR1 MNHEY, CDR2 SMNVEV (reference sequence). The genes are TRBV27 and TRBJ1-6; D is possibly TRBD1 (6 bases). The sequence came from a girl between 10 and 17 years old with multiple sclerosis. Sequences were obtained from blood. CDR3 amino acids: CASSLGWTAPSSSYNSPLHF. The CDR3 region has the DNA TGTGCCAGCAGTCTGGGTTGGACAGCACCATCGAGCTCCTATAATTCACCCCTCCACTTT.